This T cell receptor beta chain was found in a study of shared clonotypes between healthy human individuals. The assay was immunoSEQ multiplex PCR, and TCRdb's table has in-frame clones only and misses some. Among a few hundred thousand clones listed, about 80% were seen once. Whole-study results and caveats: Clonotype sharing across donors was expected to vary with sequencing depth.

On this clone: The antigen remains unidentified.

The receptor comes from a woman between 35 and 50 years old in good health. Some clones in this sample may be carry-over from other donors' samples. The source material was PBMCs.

The CDR3: CASSSPGHSLGNEQFF. CDR3 nucleotides: TGTGCCAGCAGTTCACCGGGACATAGTTTAGGGAATGAGCAGTTCTTC. The chain combines TRBV28 with TRBJ2-1; D is perhaps TRBD1 (6 bases). Germline V gives CDR1 MDHEN, CDR2 SYDVKM. This CDR3 comprises 16 residues. The V end lost 4 bases, the J end lost 7 bases, and 20 bases lay between the germline ends. Filled out from reference TRBV28 and TRBJ2-1, the complete variable domain reads DVKVTQSSRYLVKRTGEKVFLECVQDMDHENMFWYRQDPGLGLRLIYFSYDVKMKEKGDIPEGYSVSREKKERFSLILESASTNQTSMYLCASSSPGHSLGNEQFFGPGTRLTVL.